Below, 4 T cell receptor beta chains from the same sample are listed, as sequenced in a study of regulatory T cells in long-lasting Graves disease. Documented time point: newly diagnosed GD, antithyroid drugs for less than 3 months. PBMCs were the source of the RNA used for TCR sequencing. Assembly of TCR beta libraries relied on iRepertoire HTBI primers together with Arm-PCR of CDR3 regions. TCRdb reanalysed the multiplex PCR reads using MiXCR and keeps one entry per CDR3 protein. The sample has more than 300,000 distinct CDR3 sequences, about 16% seen once; the top ten hold about a fifth. Sample: peripheral blood mononuclear cells (PBMCs), taken at new diagnosis, from a patient treated with antithyroid drugs. The receptors originated from a female donor with Graves disease.

This clonotype was counted at least ten times. The V gene is TRBV11-2, the J gene TRBJ1-2; no definite D call. Per the germline V gene, CDR1 is SGHAT and CDR2 is FQNNGV. The CDR3 spans 13 residues. V shed 1 base and J shed 3 bases, with 6 bases lying between them. The CDR3 here is CASSLGGYYGYTF. The CDR3 DNA reads as TGTGCCAGCAGCTTAGGGGGTTACTATGGCTACACCTTC.

The rearrangement joins TRBV28 to TRBJ2-7, with TRBD1 identical over 10 bases. The CDR3 runs 17 residues. Germline lookup yields CDR1 MDHEN and CDR2 SYDVKM. Trimming removed 3 bases from V and 2 bases from J; junction bases left unmatched: 10. CDR3 DNA sequence: TGTGCCAGCAGTTTCGGGGGACCCGGGACAGGGGCCTACGAGCAGTACTTC. It is translated as CASSFGGPGTGAYEQYF.

The chain is built from TRBV7-9 and TRBJ2-2; D is unresolved. CDR1 SEHNR and CDR2 FQNEAQ come from the germline V gene (reference sequence). The CDR3 is made up of 16 amino acids. Trimming took off 0 bases at V and 2 bases at J, with 10 bases between the two ends. The CDR3: CASSLAKGVNTGELFF. The CDR3 coding sequence is TGTGCCAGCAGCTTAGCTAAGGGCGTTAACACCGGGGAGCTGTTTTTT.

This clonotype was picked up many times. This chain links TRBV7-6 with TRBJ1-1; D might be TRBD1 (6 bases). This CDR3 is built from 14 residues. The germline V gene encodes CDR1 SGHVS and CDR2 FNYEAQ. Trimming cost V 8 bases and J 6 bases, with 19 bases left between them. The CDR3 coding sequence is TGTGCCAGCTCACCCACGCAGGGGATTGCTGAAGCTTTCTTT. Translated, it gives CASSPTQGIAEAFF.